This T cell receptor (beta chain) was captured in a study of cytomegalovirus exposure and HLA in healthy donors. Germline assignment: CDR1 SGHTA and CDR2 FQGNSA. The CDR3 consists of 14 residues. In the case of this clone: Its antigen remains unknown. Germline is not matched at one junction end, which may reflect a read error.

With 60 Vbeta and 13 Jbeta primers, the PCR was carried out. Profiled with immunoSEQ multiplex PCR; TCRdb holds only in-frame clones, not every one. The data contain over 95,000 clones, 76% of them singletons. Study conclusions and caveats: A link between a missense DCLRE1C variant and TCR beta V- and J-gene trimming emerged from a later analysis. Data from an earlier analysis indicated that most TCR beta V segments were productive either about 87% or about 30% of the time.

The sequence came from a man between 40 and 49 years old in good health and CMV-seronegative. Sequencing was done on a sample of PBMCs. The V and J genes are TRBV7-2 and TRBJ2-1; either TRBD1 or TRBD2 may supply D (6 bases each). The CDR3 protein is CASRLGGSGNEQFF. Written as DNA, the CDR3 is TGTGCCAGCAGATTAGGGGGGAGCGGGAATGAGCAGTTCTTC.